A single sample gave rise to the 10 T cell receptor beta chains below, sequenced in a study of T cell responses to AZD1222 COVID-19 vaccine. Profiling relied on immunoSEQ multiplex PCR, and the TCRdb table lists in-frame clones only, not all of them. The table has 100,000 to 150,000 clones, less than 90% seen once. The sample consisted of peripheral blood, taken on day 0 of AZD1222 vaccination. These receptors all come from an adult in good health.

V and J are TRBV11-1 and TRBJ1-3; TRBD1 is a possible D gene (6 bases). Germline lookup yields CDR1 SGHAT and CDR2 FQDESV (reference sequence). The CDR3 contains 15 residues. With 3 bases removed from V and 2 bases from J, the gap between germline ends came to 11 bases. The CDR3 DNA reads TGTGCCAGCAGCTTGGGGGCCCAGCCTGGAAACACCATATATTTT. Translated, it gives CASSLGAQPGNTIYF.

The V gene is TRBV6-1, the J gene TRBJ2-4; tentatively, D is TRBD1 or TRBD2 (7 bases each). The V and J ends lost 3 bases and 0 bases respectively, with 24 bases between them. The germline gives CDR1 MNHNS, CDR2 SASEGT. This CDR3 contains 20 residues. The CDR3 sequence is CASSEGGQGESTLAKNIQYF. For the CDR3, the DNA is TGTGCCAGCAGTGAGGGAGGGCAGGGGGAATCCACACTAGCCAAAAACATTCAGTACTTC.

This chain joins TRBV4-2 and TRBJ2-5; weak D call: TRBD2 (5 bases). The CDR3 runs 15 residues. Looked up from germline, CDR1 is LGHNA and CDR2 is YNFKEQ. The V end was cut by 2 bases, the J end by 2 bases, with 12 bases between. The CDR3 DNA follows: TGTGCCAGCAGCCAAATCCCCCGGGGTCAAGAGACCCAGTACTTC. It translates to CASSQIPRGQETQYF.

There are a few counts of this clone. The rearrangement uses TRBV12-5 and TRBJ2-3; TRBD1 agrees at 7 bases. Germline loops: CDR1 LGHNT, CDR2 FRNRAP. The CDR3 is 14 amino acids. J gave up 4 bases and V 5 bases, and 6 bases lay outside the gene matches. Here the CDR3 DNA reads TGTGCTAGTGGTCACGGACAGGCGGCAGATACGCAGTATTTT. The encoded protein is CASGHGQAADTQYF.

The rearrangement uses TRBV7-2 and TRBJ1-2; unclear D gene. Germline V gene sequence: CDR1 SGHTA, CDR2 FQGNSA. CDR3 length: 13 residues. Between the trimmed V and J ends, which lost 2 bases and 0 bases, there was a span of 4 bases. The CDR3 is CASSLTPNYGYTF. Here the CDR3 DNA reads TGTGCCAGCAGCTTAACCCCTAACTATGGCTACACCTTC.

The chain recombines TRBV28 with TRBJ1-1; the D gene is possibly TRBD1 (5 bases). With 3 bases removed from V and 2 bases from J, the gap between germline ends came to 19 bases. Germline loops: CDR1 MDHEN, CDR2 SYDVKM. This CDR3 spans 17 amino acids. DNA of the CDR3: TGTGCCAGCAGTTTGGGGTCAGGTTGGGGGTCCAACACTGAAGCTTTCTTT. Translation: CASSLGSGWGSNTEAFF.

This chain links TRBV5-6 with TRBJ2-5, with TRBD1 matching 7 bases. The trim removed 3 bases at V and 4 bases at J, leaving 3 bases unmatched. The CDR3 totals 13 residues. The germline V gene encodes CDR1 SGHDT and CDR2 YYEEEE. In DNA, the CDR3 is TGTGCCAGCAGCTCGGGACAGCGAGAGACCCAGTACTTC. Amino acids: CASSSGQRETQYF.

The chain is built from TRBV27 and TRBJ2-7, with D possibly matching TRBD1 (5 bases). This CDR3 region has 13 residues. Trimming took off 3 bases at V and 6 bases at J, with 12 bases between the two ends. Per the germline V gene, CDR1 is MNHEY and CDR2 is SMNVEV (reference sequence). The CDR3 DNA reads as TGTGCCAGCAGTTTCCTGGACACCCGCGAGCAGTACTTC. This translates into CASSFLDTREQYF.

The CDR3 DNA reads TGTGCCAGCAGCCAAAACCCTACTAGCCCAGATACGCAGTATTTT. As protein: CASSQNPTSPDTQYF. The rearrangement uses TRBV4-2 and TRBJ2-3; D is perhaps TRBD2 (6 bases). The CDR3 has 15 residues. Deletions cut 2 bases from V and 4 bases from J, with 13 bases between. CDR1 and CDR2 (germline): LGHNA, YNFKEQ.

The chain links TRBV6-5 to TRBJ1-1; D not resolved. Germline CDR1 and CDR2: MNHEY and SVGAGI. The CDR3 extends over 16 amino acids. The V end was cut by 2 bases, the J end by 1 base, with 14 bases between. The CDR3 loop is CASSYRTILGNTEAFF. The CDR3 DNA reads TGTGCCAGCAGTTACCGGACCATATTGGGGAACACTGAAGCTTTCTTT.